A single sample gave rise to the 3 T cell receptor beta chains below, sequenced in a study of blood T cell repertoires in COVID-19. Sequencing was performed with immunoSEQ multiplex PCR; in TCRdb, only in-frame clones are kept and a portion is missing. The data show 250,000 or so clones, approximately 84% seen once. Sequences were obtained from peripheral blood. The receptors derive from an elderly woman with acute or convalescent COVID-19.

The genes are TRBV19 and TRBJ2-4; 9 bases are shared with TRBD1. V dropped 7 bases and J dropped 9; count of bases not matched to a gene: 7. This CDR3 region has 13 residues. CDR1 LNHDA and CDR2 SQIVND come from the germline V gene (reference sequence). This CDR3 is CASMGTGMVIQYF. CDR3 nucleotides: TGTGCCAGTATGGGGACAGGGATGGTCATTCAGTACTTC. Using reference TRBV19 and TRBJ2-4 for the parts outside the CDR3, the full variable domain is DGGITQSPKYLFRKEGQNVTLSCEQNLNHDAMYWYRQDPGQGLRLIYYSQIVNDFQKGDIAEGYSVSREKKESFPLTVTSAQKNPTAFYLCASMGTGMVIQYFGAGTRLSVL.

The rearrangement links TRBV5-6 to TRBJ2-5, with 10 bases fitting TRBD1. The CDR3 is 19 amino acids. V lost 1 base, J lost 6 bases, and 18 bases stayed unmatched. Germline values: CDR1 SGHDT, CDR2 YYEEEE. For the CDR3, the DNA is TGTGCCAGCAGCTTGCGGGACAGGGGCCATACCTCTAGCGGAAAGACCCAGTACTTC. Translated, it gives CASSLRDRGHTSSGKTQYF.

J is TRBJ2-5 and V is TRBV7-2; 11 nucleotides align to TRBD2. V gave up 4 bases and J gave up 5 bases; unmatched junction bases: 12. This CDR3 spans 17 amino acids. Germline V CDR1 and CDR2: SGHTA, FQGNSA. CDR3 in DNA: TGTGCCAGCAGCTCCACCTATAGCGGGAGGGCTGGGGAGACCCAGTACTTC. Protein: CASSSTYSGRAGETQYF.